The rows below give T cell receptor beta chains drawn from one sample of a study of T cells after yellow fever vaccination. TCRdb re-called the 5' RACE reads through MiXCR, storing one row per CDR3 protein. The table shows about 400,000 distinct CDR3 sequences, with more than 9% occurring only once. The specimen comprised PBMCs, sampled on the day of the first yellow fever vaccination. The receptor set was obtained from a man aged 18 to 30 who received the YFV17D yellow fever vaccine. CDR3s include the opening cysteine and the closing phenylalanine or tryptophan. A D gene is named only where the DNA matches it firmly. Some rows have no size entry. The others give once, few or many, or a class for an expanded clone.

len	abundance	j_gene	v_gene	d_gene	CDR3nt	CDR3aa
13	many	TRBJ1-2	TRBV7-9	.	TGTGCCAGCAGCTTTCCAGGCGGCGATGGCTACACCTTC	CASSFPGGDGYTF
12	few	TRBJ2-1	TRBV2	TRBD2	TGTGCCAGCAGTGGGGGACTAGCGGGGAGCATCTTC	CASSGGLAGSIF
14	many	TRBJ1-3	TRBV24-1	.	TGTGCCACCAGTGAAGGAGGGCGGAGAAACACCATATATTTT	CATSEGGRRNTIYF
16	.	TRBJ1-2	TRBV10-3	TRBD1	TGTGCCATCAGTGGCGCCGGGACAGCCGGGTACTATGGCTACACCTTC	CAISGAGTAGYYGYTF
15	.	TRBJ2-2	TRBV6-2/TRBV6-3	TRBD1	TGTGCCAGCAGGTCACAGGGGAGAGGCACCGGGGAGCTGTTTTTT	CASRSQGRGTGELFF
14	few	TRBJ1-2	TRBV7-9	.	TGTGCCAGCAGCCTCGTGGGGGCGGGCTATGGCTACACCTTC	CASSLVGAGYGYTF
17	few	TRBJ2-3	TRBV28	.	TGTGCCAGCAGTTTATGGGGGGGGGCCCCTGGCACAGATACGCAGTATTTT	CASSLWGGAPGTDTQYF
16	many	TRBJ2-1	TRBV5-4	.	TGTGCCAGCAGCTTGGCTGCGGGGGCGCAAGTCGATGAGCAGTTCTTC	CASSLAAGAQVDEQFF
16	.	TRBJ2-3	TRBV6-2/TRBV6-3	TRBD2	TGTGCCAGCAGTCAAGGGGACTATTCTCGCACAGATACGCAGTATTTT	CASSQGDYSRTDTQYF
15	few	TRBJ1-5	TRBV5-1	.	TGCGCCAGCAGCTTGGGGGGGGGGGTTTTGCAGCCCCAGCATTTT	CASSLGGGVLQPQHF
12	few	TRBJ2-5	TRBV6-2/TRBV6-3	.	TGTGCCAGCAGTTACGAACGAGAGACCCAGTACTTC	CASSYERETQYF
15	few	TRBJ2-5	TRBV7-3	TRBD2	TGTGCCAGCAGTTTTGGAGCGGGGGGTGGGGAGACCCAGTACTTC	CASSFGAGGGETQYF
15	few	TRBJ2-7	TRBV12-3/TRBV12-4	.	TGTGCCAGCAGTTTACGGGGTTCCCACTCCTACGAGCAGTACTTC	CASSLRGSHSYEQYF
13	.	TRBJ1-1	TRBV19	.	TGTGCCACCGAGGACAGAATGAACACTGAAGCTTTCTTT	CATEDRMNTEAFF
16	few	TRBJ2-2	TRBV11-2	.	TGTGCCAGCAGCTTAGGAGAGGGATCCGTCACCGGGGAGCTGTTTTTT	CASSLGEGSVTGELFF
18	few	TRBJ2-2	TRBV4-3	TRBD1	TGCGCCAGCAGCCAGCTTTTCAATGCAGGGGGCGGCACCGGGGAGCTGTTTTTT	CASSQLFNAGGGTGELFF
15	.	TRBJ1-6	TRBV12-3/TRBV12-4	.	TGTGCCAGCAGCCCTGGGGGGTCGGTGAATTCACCCCTCCACTTT	CASSPGGSVNSPLHF
14	.	TRBJ1-2	TRBV14	.	TGTGCCAGCAGCCATATCAGTCGGGCCTATGGCTACACCTTC	CASSHISRAYGYTF
18	.	TRBJ2-1	TRBV5-1	.	TGCGCCAGCCCAGCACAAGACAGGAAGCAGACCTCCTACAATGAGCAGTTCTTC	CASPAQDRKQTSYNEQFF
15	.	TRBJ2-7	TRBV2	.	TGTGCCAGCACCCTCCCTCCGGGGATGTCCTACGAGCAGTACTTC	CASTLPPGMSYEQYF
18	.	TRBJ1-2	TRBV7-8	TRBD1	TGTGCCAGCAGCCCCAGAGTAAATAAAGGACAGGGGAGCTATGGCTACACCTTC	CASSPRVNKGQGSYGYTF
15	few	TRBJ1-5	TRBV5-6	.	TGTGCCAGCAGCTTGGGGTATCATAGCAATCAGCCCCAGCATTTT	CASSLGYHSNQPQHF
13	.	TRBJ2-3	TRBV24-1	.	TGTGCCACCAGTGATTTAAGGGCAGATACGCAGTATTTT	CATSDLRADTQYF